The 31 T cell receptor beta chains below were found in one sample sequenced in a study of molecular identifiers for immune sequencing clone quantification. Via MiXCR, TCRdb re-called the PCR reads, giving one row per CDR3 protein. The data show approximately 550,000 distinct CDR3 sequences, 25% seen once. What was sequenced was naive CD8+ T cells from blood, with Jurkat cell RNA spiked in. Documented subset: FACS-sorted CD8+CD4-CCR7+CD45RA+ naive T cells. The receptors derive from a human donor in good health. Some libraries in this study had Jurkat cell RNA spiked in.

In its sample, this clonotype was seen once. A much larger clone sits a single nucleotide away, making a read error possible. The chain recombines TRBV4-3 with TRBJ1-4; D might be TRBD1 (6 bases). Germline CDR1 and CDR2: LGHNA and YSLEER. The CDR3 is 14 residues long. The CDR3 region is CASSPARGDEQLFF. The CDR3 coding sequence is TGCGCCAGCAGCCCCGCTAGGGGGGATGAACAACTGTTTTTT.

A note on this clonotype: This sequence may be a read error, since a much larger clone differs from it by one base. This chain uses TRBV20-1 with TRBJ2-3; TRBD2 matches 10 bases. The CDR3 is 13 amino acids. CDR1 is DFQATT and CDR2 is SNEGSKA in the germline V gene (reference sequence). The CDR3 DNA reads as TGCGGTGCTAGCGGGGGAAGCACAGATACGCAGTATTTT. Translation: CGASGGSTDTQYF.

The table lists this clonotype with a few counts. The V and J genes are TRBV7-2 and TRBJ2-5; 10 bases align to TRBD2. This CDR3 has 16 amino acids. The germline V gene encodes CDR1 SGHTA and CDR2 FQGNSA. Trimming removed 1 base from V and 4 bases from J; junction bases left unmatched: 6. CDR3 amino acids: CASSLEFLAGVETQYF. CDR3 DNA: TGTGCCAGCAGCTTAGAGTTTCTAGCGGGGGTAGAGACCCAGTACTTC. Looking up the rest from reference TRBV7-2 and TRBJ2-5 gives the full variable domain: GAGVSQSPSNKVTEKGKDVELRCDPISGHTALYWYRQSLGQGLEFLIYFQGNSAPDKSGLPSDRFSAERTGGSVSTLTIQRTQQEDSAVYLCASSLEFLAGVETQYFGPGTRLLVL.

The CDR3 DNA is TGTGCCAGCAGTTCTGACCGAGCAACTAATGAAAAACTGTTTTTT. Protein product: CASSSDRATNEKLFF. This chain joins TRBV6-1 and TRBJ1-4, with no clear D. The CDR3 runs to 15 residues. The V and J ends lost 5 bases and 0 bases respectively, with 10 bases between them. Per germline, CDR1 MNHNS and CDR2 SASEGT.

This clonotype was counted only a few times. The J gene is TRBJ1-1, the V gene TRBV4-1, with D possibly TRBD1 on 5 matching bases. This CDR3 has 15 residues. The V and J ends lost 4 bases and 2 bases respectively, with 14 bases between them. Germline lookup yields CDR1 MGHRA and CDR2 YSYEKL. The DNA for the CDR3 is TGCGCCAGCAGCCTAGAGACAGTGGCCAACACTGAAGCTTTCTTT. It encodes CASSLETVANTEAFF.

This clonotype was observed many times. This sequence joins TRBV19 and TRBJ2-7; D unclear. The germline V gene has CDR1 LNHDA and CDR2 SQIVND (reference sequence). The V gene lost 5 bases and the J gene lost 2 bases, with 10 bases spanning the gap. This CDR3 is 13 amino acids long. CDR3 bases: TGTGCCAGTAGTCTCTCGGGTGCCTACGAGCAGTACTTC. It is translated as CASSLSGAYEQYF.

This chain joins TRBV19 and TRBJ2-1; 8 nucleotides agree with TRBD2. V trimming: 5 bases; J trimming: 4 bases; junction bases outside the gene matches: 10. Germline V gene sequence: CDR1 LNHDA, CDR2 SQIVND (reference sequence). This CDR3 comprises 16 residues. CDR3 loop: CASSVGTRSLYNEQFF. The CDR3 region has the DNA TGTGCCAGTAGTGTCGGGACTAGAAGTCTTTACAATGAGCAGTTCTTC.

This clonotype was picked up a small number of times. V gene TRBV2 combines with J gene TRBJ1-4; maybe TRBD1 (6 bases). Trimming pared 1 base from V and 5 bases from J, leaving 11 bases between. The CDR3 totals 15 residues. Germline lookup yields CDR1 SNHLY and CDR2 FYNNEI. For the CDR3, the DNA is TGTGCCAGCAGTGAAGTGGACGGACAGAATGAAAAACTGTTTTTT. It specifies CASSEVDGQNEKLFF.

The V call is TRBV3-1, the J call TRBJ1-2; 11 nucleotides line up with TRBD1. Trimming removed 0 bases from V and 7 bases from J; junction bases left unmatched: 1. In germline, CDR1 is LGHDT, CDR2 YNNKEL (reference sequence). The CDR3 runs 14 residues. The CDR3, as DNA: TGTGCCAGCAGCCAAGAGGACAGGGGGCTTGGCTACACCTTC. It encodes CASSQEDRGLGYTF.

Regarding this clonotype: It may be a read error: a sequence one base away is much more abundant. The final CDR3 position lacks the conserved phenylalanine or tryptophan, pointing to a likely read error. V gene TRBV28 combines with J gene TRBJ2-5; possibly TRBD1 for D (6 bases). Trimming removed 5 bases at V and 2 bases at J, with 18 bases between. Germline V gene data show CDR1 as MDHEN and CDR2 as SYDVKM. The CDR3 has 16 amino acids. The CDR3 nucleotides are TGTGCCAGCAGTCCAGGGGTAGGGACCCCACAAGAGACCCAGTACGTC. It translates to CASSPGVGTPQETQYV.

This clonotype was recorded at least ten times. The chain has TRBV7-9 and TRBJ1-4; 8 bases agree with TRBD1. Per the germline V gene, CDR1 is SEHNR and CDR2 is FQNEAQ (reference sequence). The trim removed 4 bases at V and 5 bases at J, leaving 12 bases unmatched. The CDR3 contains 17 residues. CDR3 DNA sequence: TGTGCCAGCAGCTCCGGACAGGGTGTAACCTTCAATGAAAAACTGTTTTTT. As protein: CASSSGQGVTFNEKLFF.

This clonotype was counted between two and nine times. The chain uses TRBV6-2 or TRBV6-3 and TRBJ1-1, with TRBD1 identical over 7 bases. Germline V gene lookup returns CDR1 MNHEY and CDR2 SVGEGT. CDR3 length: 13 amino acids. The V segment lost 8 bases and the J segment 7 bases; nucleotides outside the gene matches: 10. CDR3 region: CASFEGGKLEAFF. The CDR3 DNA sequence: TGTGCCAGCTTTGAAGGGGGCAAACTTGAAGCTTTCTTT.

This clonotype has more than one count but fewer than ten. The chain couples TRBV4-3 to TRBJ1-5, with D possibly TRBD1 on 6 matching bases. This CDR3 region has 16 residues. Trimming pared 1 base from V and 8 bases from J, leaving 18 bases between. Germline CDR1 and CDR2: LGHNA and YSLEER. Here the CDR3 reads CASSQGANIGGEPQHF. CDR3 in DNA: TGCGCCAGCAGCCAAGGAGCGAACATCGGGGGCGAGCCCCAGCATTTT.

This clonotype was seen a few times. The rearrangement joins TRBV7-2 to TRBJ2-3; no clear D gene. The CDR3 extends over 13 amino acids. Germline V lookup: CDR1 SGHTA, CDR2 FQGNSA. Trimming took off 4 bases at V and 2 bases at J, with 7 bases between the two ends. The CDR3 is CASSSPITDTQYF. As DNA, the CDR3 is TGTGCCAGCAGCTCCCCCATCACAGATACGCAGTATTTT.

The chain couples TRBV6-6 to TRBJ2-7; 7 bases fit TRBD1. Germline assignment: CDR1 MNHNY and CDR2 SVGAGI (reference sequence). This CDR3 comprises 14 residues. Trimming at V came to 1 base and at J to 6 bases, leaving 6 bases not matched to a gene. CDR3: CASSYWGQSSEQYF. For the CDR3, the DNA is TGTGCCAGCAGTTACTGGGGACAGTCTTCCGAGCAGTACTTC.

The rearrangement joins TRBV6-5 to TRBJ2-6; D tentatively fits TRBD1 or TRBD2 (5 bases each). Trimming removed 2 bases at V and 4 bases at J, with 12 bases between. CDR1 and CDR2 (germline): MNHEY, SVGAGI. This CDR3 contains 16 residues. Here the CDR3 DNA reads TGTGCCAGCAGTTACGTTCCAGGGACGGGGGCCAACGTCCTGACTTTC. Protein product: CASSYVPGTGANVLTF.

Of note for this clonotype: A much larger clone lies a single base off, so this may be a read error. In DNA, the CDR3 is TGTGCCAGCGGTTACTCGCCAGTCCACTACGAGCAGTACTTC. Translation: CASGYSPVHYEQYF. This rearrangement joins TRBV6-5 to TRBJ2-7; D is unclear. There are 14 residues in the CDR3. Germline CDR1 and CDR2: MNHEY and SVGAGI.

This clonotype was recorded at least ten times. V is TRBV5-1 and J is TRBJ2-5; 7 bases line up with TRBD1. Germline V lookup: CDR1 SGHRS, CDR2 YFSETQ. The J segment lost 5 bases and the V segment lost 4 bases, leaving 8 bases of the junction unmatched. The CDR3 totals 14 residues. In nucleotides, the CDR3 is TGCGCCAGCAGCGTCGAGGGGGCGTGGGAGACCCAGTACTTC. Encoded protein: CASSVEGAWETQYF.

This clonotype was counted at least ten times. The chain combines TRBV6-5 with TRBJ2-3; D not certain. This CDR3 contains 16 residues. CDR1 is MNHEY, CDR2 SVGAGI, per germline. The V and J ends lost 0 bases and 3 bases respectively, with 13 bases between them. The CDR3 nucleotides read TGTGCCAGCAGTTACTCGTCGGGCGTTCATACAGATACGCAGTATTTT. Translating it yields CASSYSSGVHTDTQYF.

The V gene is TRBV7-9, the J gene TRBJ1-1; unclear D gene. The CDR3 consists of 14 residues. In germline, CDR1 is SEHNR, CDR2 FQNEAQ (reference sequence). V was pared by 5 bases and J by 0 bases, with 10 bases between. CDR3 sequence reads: CASSQETVNTEAFF. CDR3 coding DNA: TGTGCCAGCAGCCAAGAGACGGTGAACACTGAAGCTTTCTTT.

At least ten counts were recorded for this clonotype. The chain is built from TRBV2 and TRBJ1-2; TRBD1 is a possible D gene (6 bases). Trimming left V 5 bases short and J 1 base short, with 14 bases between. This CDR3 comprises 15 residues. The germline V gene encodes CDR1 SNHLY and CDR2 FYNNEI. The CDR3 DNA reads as TGTGCCAGCAGTTCGCGGGACACATTTAACTATGGCTACACCTTC. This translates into CASSSRDTFNYGYTF.

The CDR3 DNA reads TGTGCCATCAGTGAGGGACAGCAAGGGGCATACGAGCAGTACTTC. Protein sequence: CAISEGQQGAYEQYF. V is TRBV10-3 and J is TRBJ2-7; D perhaps matches TRBD1 (6 bases). The V gene's germline CDR1 is ENHRY and CDR2 SYGVKD. The CDR3 consists of 15 residues. Trimming stripped 2 bases from V and 4 bases from J, with 15 bases between.

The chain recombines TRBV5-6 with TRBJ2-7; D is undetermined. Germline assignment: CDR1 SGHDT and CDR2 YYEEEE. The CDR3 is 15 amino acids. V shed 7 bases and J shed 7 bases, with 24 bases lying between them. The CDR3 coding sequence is TGTGCCAGCTCACAAGGCCCAGCATCGCCTATTGAGCAGTACTTC. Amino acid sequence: CASSQGPASPIEQYF.

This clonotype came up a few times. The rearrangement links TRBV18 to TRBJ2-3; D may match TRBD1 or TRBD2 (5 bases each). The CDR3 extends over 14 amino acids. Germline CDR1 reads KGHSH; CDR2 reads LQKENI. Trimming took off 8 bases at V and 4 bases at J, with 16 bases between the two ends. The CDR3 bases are TGTGCCAGCAACACCGAGGGGACCCCAGATACGCAGTATTTT. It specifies CASNTEGTPDTQYF. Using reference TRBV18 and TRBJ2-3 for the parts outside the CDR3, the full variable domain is NAGVMQNPRHLVRRRGQEARLRCSPMKGHSHVYWYRQLPEEGLKFMVYLQKENIIDESGMPKERFSAEFPKEGPSILRIQQVVRGDSAAYFCASNTEGTPDTQYFGPGTRLTVL.

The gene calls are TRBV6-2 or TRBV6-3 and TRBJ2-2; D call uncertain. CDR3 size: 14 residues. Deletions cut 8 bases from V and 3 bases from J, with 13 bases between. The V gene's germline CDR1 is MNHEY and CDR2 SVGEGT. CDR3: CASVSLDYTGELFF. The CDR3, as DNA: TGTGCCAGCGTAAGCTTAGATTACACCGGGGAGCTGTTTTTT.

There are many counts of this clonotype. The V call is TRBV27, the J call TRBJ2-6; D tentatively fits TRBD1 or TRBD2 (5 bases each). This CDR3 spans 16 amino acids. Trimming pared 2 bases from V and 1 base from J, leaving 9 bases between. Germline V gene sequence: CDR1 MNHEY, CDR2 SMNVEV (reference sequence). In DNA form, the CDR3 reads TGTGCCAGCAGTTTACTGGGGGTGTCTGGGGCCAACGTCCTGACTTTC. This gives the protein CASSLLGVSGANVLTF.

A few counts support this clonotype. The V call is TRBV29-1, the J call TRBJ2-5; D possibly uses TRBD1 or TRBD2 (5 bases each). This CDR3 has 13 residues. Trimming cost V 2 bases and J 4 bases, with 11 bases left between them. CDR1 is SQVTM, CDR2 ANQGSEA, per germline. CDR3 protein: CSVEIGTPETQYF. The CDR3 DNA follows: TGCAGCGTTGAAATTGGGACCCCAGAGACCCAGTACTTC. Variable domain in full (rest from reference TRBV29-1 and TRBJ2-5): SAVISQKPSRDICQRGTSLTIQCQVDSQVTMMFWYRQQPGQSLTLIATANQGSEATYESGFVIDKFPISRPNLTFSTLTVSNMSPEDSSIYLCSVEIGTPETQYFGPGTRLLVL.

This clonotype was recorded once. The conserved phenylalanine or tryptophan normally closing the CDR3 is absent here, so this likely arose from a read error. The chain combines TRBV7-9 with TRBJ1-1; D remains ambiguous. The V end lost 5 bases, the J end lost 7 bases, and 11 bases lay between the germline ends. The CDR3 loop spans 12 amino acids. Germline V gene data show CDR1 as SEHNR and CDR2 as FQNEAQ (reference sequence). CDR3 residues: CASSHPGYEAFC. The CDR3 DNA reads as TGTGCCAGCAGCCATCCGGGCTATGAAGCTTTCTGT.

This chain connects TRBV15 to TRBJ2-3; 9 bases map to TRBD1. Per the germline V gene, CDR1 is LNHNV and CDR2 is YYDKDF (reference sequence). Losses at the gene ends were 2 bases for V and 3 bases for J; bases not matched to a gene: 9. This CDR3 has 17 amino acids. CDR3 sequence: CATSRYPPGTGTDTQYF. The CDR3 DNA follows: TGTGCCACCAGCAGATATCCCCCCGGGACAGGGACAGATACGCAGTATTTT.

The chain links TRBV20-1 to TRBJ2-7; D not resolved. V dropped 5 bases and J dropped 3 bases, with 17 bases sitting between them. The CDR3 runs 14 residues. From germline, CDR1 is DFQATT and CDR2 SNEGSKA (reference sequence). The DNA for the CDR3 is TGCAGTGCTCCCCATGTGGGCCAAAGCTACGAGCAGTACTTC. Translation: CSAPHVGQSYEQYF.

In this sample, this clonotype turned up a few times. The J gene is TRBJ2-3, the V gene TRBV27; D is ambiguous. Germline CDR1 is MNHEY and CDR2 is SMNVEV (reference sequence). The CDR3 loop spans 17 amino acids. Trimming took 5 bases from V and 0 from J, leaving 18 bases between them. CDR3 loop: CASSLEITGLSTDTQYF. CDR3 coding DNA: TGTGCCAGCAGTCTCGAGATCACCGGGTTAAGCACAGATACGCAGTATTTT.